This TCR beta chain comes out of a study of T cell changes during pregnancy in multiple sclerosis. Produced via immunoSEQ multiplex PCR; TCRdb's table is partial and in-frame only. The sample yields about 31,000 clones, roughly 91% seen once. Germline CDR1 SGHNT, CDR2 YENEEA. Trimming at V came to 2 bases and at J to 4 bases, leaving 6 bases not matched to a gene. The CDR3 extends over 16 amino acids. The sample in question was CD4+ T cells from peripheral blood mononuclear cells, obtained in the second trimester of pregnancy. The chain employs TRBV11-3 and TRBJ2-2; TRBD2 matches 8 bases. The receptor was isolated from a female donor with multiple sclerosis, enrolled in a pregnancy study. CDR3 region: CASSLQGLVSTGELFF. CDR3 DNA sequence: TGTGCCAGCAGCTTACAGGGACTAGTAAGCACCGGGGAGCTGTTTTTT.